This TCR beta chain was retrieved from a study of blood T cell dynamics during melanoma immunotherapy. Trimming took 6 bases from V and 3 from J, leaving 20 bases between them. This CDR3 spans 15 amino acids. In germline, CDR1 is SQVTM, CDR2 ANQGSEA. Method: immunoSEQ multiplex PCR; TCRdb's copy keeps in-frame clones and lacks some. The sample has around 13,000 clones; about 90% are singletons. Described time point: week 3, after first cycle of checkpoint inhibitor. The rearrangement links TRBV29-1 to TRBJ2-5, with D possibly being TRBD1 (6 bases). The sequence was collected from a human donor with melanoma. This material consisted of effector memory CD8+ T cells from blood, taken from a patient treated with checkpoint blockade. The CDR3, as DNA: TGCAGCGTCTTACCCACTACAGGGTTCGAAGAGACCCAGTACTTC. Translation: CSVLPTTGFEETQYF. The whole variable domain, remainder taken from reference TRBV29-1 and TRBJ2-5, is SAVISQKPSRDICQRGTSLTIQCQVDSQVTMMFWYRQQPGQSLTLIATANQGSEATYESGFVIDKFPISRPNLTFSTLTVSNMSPEDSSIYLCSVLPTTGFEETQYFGPGTRLLVL.